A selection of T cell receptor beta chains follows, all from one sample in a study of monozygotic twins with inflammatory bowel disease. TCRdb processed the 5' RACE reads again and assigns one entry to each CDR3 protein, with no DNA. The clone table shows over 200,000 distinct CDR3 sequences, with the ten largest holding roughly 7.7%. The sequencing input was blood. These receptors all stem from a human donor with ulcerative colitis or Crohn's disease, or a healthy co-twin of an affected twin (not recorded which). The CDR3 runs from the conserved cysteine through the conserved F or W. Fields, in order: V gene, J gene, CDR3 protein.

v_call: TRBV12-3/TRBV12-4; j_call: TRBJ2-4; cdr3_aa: CASGTGATKNIQYF
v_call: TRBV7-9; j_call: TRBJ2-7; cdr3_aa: CASSWTNGVSYEQYF
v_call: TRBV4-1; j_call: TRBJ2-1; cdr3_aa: CASSERGIRGGGLLINEQFF
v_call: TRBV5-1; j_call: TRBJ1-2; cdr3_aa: CASSLAAPAYGYTF
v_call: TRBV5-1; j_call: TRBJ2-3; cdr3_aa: CATFLEGGDTQYF
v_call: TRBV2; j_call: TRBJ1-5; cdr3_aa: CASSDSFGGQPQHF
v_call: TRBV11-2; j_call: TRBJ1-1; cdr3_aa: CASSSQTGEDTEAFF
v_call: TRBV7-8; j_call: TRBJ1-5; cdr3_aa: CASSLGRGGQPQHF
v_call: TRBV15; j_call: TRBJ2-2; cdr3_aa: CATSRDGGDRTSGIGELFF
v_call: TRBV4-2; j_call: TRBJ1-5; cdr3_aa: CASSQGATSNQPQHF
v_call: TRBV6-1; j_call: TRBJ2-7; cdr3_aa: CASRAEDLGFYEQYF
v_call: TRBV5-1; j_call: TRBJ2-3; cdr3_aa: CASSLEGAGTDTQYF
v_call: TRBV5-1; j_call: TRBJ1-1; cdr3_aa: CASSFYGASNTEAIF
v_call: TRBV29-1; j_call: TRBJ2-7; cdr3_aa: CSVGSEGHSYEQYF
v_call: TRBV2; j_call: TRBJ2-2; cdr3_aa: CASKSPASVNTGELFF
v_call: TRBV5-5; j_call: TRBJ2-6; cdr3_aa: CASSGGLESLGANVLTF